What follows are 20 T cell receptor beta chains derived from one specimen sequenced in a study of PD-L1 blockade in urothelial cancer. This table comes from immunoSEQ multiplex PCR, and its TCRdb copy is limited to in-frame clones, with some not included. This table has about 71,000 clones, approximately 88% appearing once. This sample comprised PBMCs, obtained around atezolizumab (anti-PD-L1) treatment. The receptors come from a man between 60 and 75 years old with urothelial cancer.

The chain recombines TRBV13 with TRBJ2-7; the D gene is possibly TRBD2 (5 bases). Trimming cost V 3 bases and J 0 bases, with 15 bases left between them. This CDR3 is 16 amino acids long. Germline CDR1 is PRHDT and CDR2 is FYEKMQ (reference sequence). In DNA, the CDR3 is TGTGCCAGCAGCTTGCTGGACTCCACGAGCTCCTACGAGCAGTACTTC. This sequence encodes CASSLLDSTSSYEQYF.

This clone was counted a few times. The same CDR3 arises from other DNA sequences in this sample as well. The chain employs TRBV6-5 and TRBJ1-2, with TRBD1 matching over 8 bases. With 5 bases clipped from V and 5 bases from J, the junction kept 4 bases outside the gene matches. This CDR3 has 13 residues. Germline assignment: CDR1 MNHEY and CDR2 SVGAGI. The CDR3 sequence is CASSPDRGYGYTF. CDR3 in DNA: TGTGCCAGCAGTCCCGACAGGGGATATGGCTACACCTTC.

The V gene is TRBV6-1, the J gene TRBJ2-2; 9 bases match TRBD1. Germline CDR1 is MNHNS and CDR2 is SASEGT. CDR3 length equals 15 residues. Germline trimming cut 4 bases from V and 6 bases from J; bases unmatched to any gene: 6. CDR3 bases: TGTGCCAGCAGTGTGACAGGGGGTTATTCCGGGGAGCTGTTTTTT. Translating it yields CASSVTGGYSGELFF.

The V and J genes are TRBV19 and TRBJ1-5, with 8 bases aligning to TRBD1. The germline CDR1 and CDR2 sequences are LNHDA and SQIVND (reference sequence). The CDR3 totals 15 residues. J was trimmed by 7 bases and V by 6 bases; bases with no gene match: 11. CDR3 loop: CASSPGQGTSQPQHF. Written as DNA, the CDR3 is TGTGCCAGTAGCCCAGGACAGGGTACTTCCCAGCCCCAGCATTTT.

The rearrangement links TRBV6-6 to TRBJ2-7; TRBD1 matches 10 bases. The CDR3 spans 15 residues. Germline trimming cut 2 bases from V and 1 base from J; bases unmatched to any gene: 2. The germline V gene has CDR1 MNHNY and CDR2 SVGAGI (reference sequence). Written as DNA, the CDR3 is TGTGCCAGCAGTTACGGGACAGGGGTGTCCTACGAGCAGTACTTC. Translating gives CASSYGTGVSYEQYF.

CDR3 residues: CASSFLGGLAGVYEQYF. In DNA, the CDR3 is TGCGCCAGCAGCTTTTTGGGGGGACTAGCGGGAGTCTACGAGCAGTACTTC. The chain carries TRBV5-1 and TRBJ2-7, with 14 bases that match TRBD2. Germline V lookup: CDR1 SGHRS, CDR2 YFSETQ. The CDR3 sequence is 17 residues long. Trimming cost V 2 bases and J 3 bases; bases outside gene matches: 7.

This sequence joins TRBV7-9 and TRBJ2-7; TRBD1 agrees at 7 bases. The ends lost 3 bases at V and 6 bases at J; junction bases unmatched: 8. This CDR3 region has 14 residues. From germline, CDR1 is SEHNR and CDR2 FQNEAQ (reference sequence). CDR3 amino acids: CASSLGMRQGEQYF. The CDR3 nucleotides are TGTGCCAGCAGCTTGGGGATGAGACAGGGCGAGCAGTACTTC.

This clone appeared a single time. V is TRBV27 and J is TRBJ2-3; D might be TRBD2 (5 bases). The V and J ends lost 1 base and 2 bases respectively, with 10 bases between them. The CDR3 extends over 15 amino acids. CDR1 is MNHEY, CDR2 SMNVEV, per germline (reference sequence). CDR3 in amino acids: CASSLFRGSTDTQYF. The CDR3 coding sequence is TGTGCCAGCAGTTTATTTCGGGGATCCACAGATACGCAGTATTTT.

The chain combines TRBV5-1 with TRBJ2-2, with D maybe TRBD2 (6 bases). Germline assignment: CDR1 SGHRS and CDR2 YFSETQ. This CDR3 contains 16 residues. V gave up 1 base and J gave up 4 bases, with 14 bases separating them. The CDR3 sequence is CASSLSRGGGTGELFF. CDR3 DNA: TGCGCCAGCAGCTTGTCGCGGGGTGGAGGCACCGGGGAGCTGTTTTTT.

This clone showed up just once. The chain links TRBV5-6 to TRBJ2-7, with 7 bases lining up with TRBD1. The CDR3 spans 15 residues. The germline gives CDR1 SGHDT, CDR2 YYEEEE. The trim removed 4 bases at V and 3 bases at J, leaving 10 bases unmatched. CDR3 sequence (DNA): TGTGCCAGCAGCCTTGGACAGGTAATTTTCTACGAGCAGTACTTC. Amino acids: CASSLGQVIFYEQYF. The variable domain in full, completed from reference TRBV5-6 and TRBJ2-7, reads DAGVTQSPTHLIKTRGQQVTLRCSPKSGHDTVSWYQQALGQGPQFIFQYYEEEERQRGNFPDRFSGHQFPNYSSELNVNALLLGDSALYLCASSLGQVIFYEQYFGPGTRLTVT.

The sample holds a few counts of this clone. The rearrangement joins TRBV5-1 to TRBJ1-1, with D hard to call. CDR3 size: 13 residues. Trimming shortened V by 0 bases and J by 4 bases, and 7 bases separated the two germline ends. The germline V gene has CDR1 SGHRS and CDR2 YFSETQ. The CDR3 sequence is CASSLVLSTEAFF. In nucleotides, the CDR3 is TGCGCCAGCAGCTTGGTACTGAGCACTGAAGCTTTCTTT.

The rearrangement uses TRBV4-1 and TRBJ2-5; 10 nucleotides match TRBD2. The CDR3 is 14 amino acids. Germline trimming cut 6 bases from V and 5 bases from J; bases unmatched to any gene: 6. CDR1 MGHRA and CDR2 YSYEKL come from the germline V gene. CDR3: CASRSISGGETQYF. The CDR3 bases are TGCGCCAGCAGATCTATTAGCGGGGGGGAGACCCAGTACTTC.

This clone was counted only a few times. The chain recombines TRBV6-1 with TRBJ2-5; TRBD2 matches at 11 bases. V shed 3 bases and J 4 bases; nucleotides not matched to a gene: 4. Germline V gives CDR1 MNHNS, CDR2 SASEGT. CDR3 size: 15 residues. Here the CDR3 DNA reads TGTGCCAGCAGTGATTTAGCGGGGGGGCCAGAGACCCAGTACTTC. As protein: CASSDLAGGPETQYF.

The chain couples TRBV27 to TRBJ2-7, with D tentatively TRBD2 (6 bases). The germline V and J ends were trimmed by 4 bases and 1 base, with 11 bases remaining between them. Germline V gene lookup returns CDR1 MNHEY and CDR2 SMNVEV (reference sequence). The CDR3 totals 14 residues. This CDR3 reads CASSSGLPSYEQYF. In DNA form, the CDR3 reads TGTGCCAGCAGTTCGGGACTGCCTTCCTACGAGCAGTACTTC.

The rearrangement joins TRBV5-1 to TRBJ2-7; D might be TRBD1 (5 bases). The V end was cut by 2 bases, the J end by 6 bases, with 12 bases between. The CDR3 is 13 amino acids. Germline lookup yields CDR1 SGHRS and CDR2 YFSETQ. CDR3 coding DNA: TGCGCCAGCAGCTTTGCTCAGGGCCGCGAGCAGTACTTC. Its protein product is CASSFAQGREQYF.

This clone has just one count. The DNA of the CDR3 is TGTGCCAGCAGCTTCAGGACAGGGACCCCTTACGAGCAGTACTTC. It is translated as CASSFRTGTPYEQYF. This sequence joins TRBV11-2 and TRBJ2-7, with 8 positions matching TRBD1. The CDR3 is 15 residues long. Trimming removed 3 bases from V and 4 bases from J; junction bases left unmatched: 8. The germline CDR1 and CDR2 sequences are SGHAT and FQNNGV.

This sequence joins TRBV29-1 and TRBJ2-7, with 9 bases that match TRBD1. This CDR3 has 13 amino acids. V lost 4 bases, J lost 4 bases, and 5 bases stayed unmatched. Germline CDR1 reads SQVTM; CDR2 reads ANQGSEA. The DNA for the CDR3 is TGCAGCGTTGTTCGTGACAGGGGGTACGAGCAGTACTTC. It encodes CSVVRDRGYEQYF.

V is TRBV25-1 and J is TRBJ2-7; D might be TRBD2 (6 bases). The CDR3 spans 14 residues. The V end lost 3 bases, the J end lost 3 bases, and 12 bases lay between the germline ends. The germline V gene encodes CDR1 MGHDK and CDR2 SYGVNS. This CDR3 reads CASSDGGRSYEQYF. CDR3 DNA: TGTGCCAGCAGTGATGGAGGGAGGAGCTACGAGCAGTACTTC.

The chain couples TRBV6-1 to TRBJ2-5; 10 nucleotides align to TRBD2. V shed 6 bases and J 3 bases; nucleotides not matched to a gene: 4. Germline loops: CDR1 MNHNS, CDR2 SASEGT. This CDR3 spans 14 amino acids. The CDR3 loop reads CASRAGTSEETQYF. CDR3 bases: TGTGCCAGCAGAGCCGGGACTAGCGAAGAGACCCAGTACTTC.

The chain recombines TRBV7-8 with TRBJ1-3, with D possibly matching TRBD1 (5 bases). CDR1 and CDR2 from the germline V gene are SGHVS and FQNEAQ. V lost 1 base, J lost 3 bases, and 7 bases lay in between. This CDR3 contains 14 residues. The CDR3 DNA follows: TGTGCCAGCAGCTTAGATACAGGTGGAAACACCATATATTTT. This sequence encodes CASSLDTGGNTIYF. The variable domain in full, completed from reference TRBV7-8 and TRBJ1-3, reads GAGVSQSPRYKVAKRGQDVALRCDPISGHVSLFWYQQALGQGPEFLTYFQNEAQLDKSGLPSDRFFAERPEGSVSTLKIQRTQQEDSAVYLCASSLDTGGNTIYFGEGSWLTVV.